This T cell receptor (beta chain) was sequenced in a study of OX40 agonist ivuxolimab in advanced cancers. Study as a whole: Participants averaged approximately 61 years of age (range about 23 to 80) and were roughly 83% male.

The junction had 10 bases not matched to a gene; V was cut back by 6 bases and J by 6 bases. The germline gives CDR1 SGHTA, CDR2 FQGNSA. This CDR3 contains 15 residues. Repertoires were generated with immunoSEQ multiplex PCR, while TCRdb's copy carries only in-frame clones and drops some. The sample records 70,000 to 95,000 clones, 80% to 90% being singletons. V is TRBV7-2 and J is TRBJ1-4; TRBD1 agrees at 7 bases. This TCR was sampled from an adult with an advanced solid tumor such as melanoma, head and neck, liver or kidney cancer. The specimen comprised CD4+ or CD8+ T cells sorted from blood, sampled in a trial of the OX40 agonist ivuxolimab. The CDR3: CASSRTGDPYEKLFF. The CDR3 DNA sequence: TGTGCCAGCAGTCGGACAGGAGACCCTTATGAAAAACTGTTTTTT.